This entry describes one T cell receptor (beta chain). In its sample, this clonotype was seen a few times. Its antigen remains unidentified. Per-base qualities were not stored, and no clone one base away is much larger. This specimen belongs to a study of CD8+CD57+ T cells in acquired aplastic anemia (dated by TCRdb to the late 2010s). With regard to the full study: DNA extracted from sorted CD4+ and CD8+ cells had a mean of approximately 3.4 ug, with a range of about 0.19 to 27.4 ug. Healthy donor samples averaged around 10 million reads for CD4+ and roughly 11 million for CD8+ cells. Points the paper makes about the study in general: CD8+ Simpson's diversity did not differ significantly between patients and healthy controls (P=0.060). Roughly 29 CD8+ CDR3 sequences were found to be shared between patients and controls, but these sequences appeared to be highly expressed in patients and within the immunodominant clones of the patients.

From the cysteine through the phenylalanine, the CDR3 covers 15 amino acids. Kept here is only the CDR3 DNA, which spans 45 bases and is read in frame from base 1. V is shortened by 0 bases, J by 6 bases, and the region joining them spans 15 bases. CDR1 LNHNV and CDR2 YYDKDF were looked up in the germline V gene (reference sequence). TCR beta VDJ combination and CDR3 sequence profiling used genomic DNA as the template. An Illumina HiSeq 2000 was used for TCR repertoire sequencing. In the original analysis: TRBV/TRBJ rearrangement plots, CDR3 size and DJ length profiles, and Simpson's diversity index were used to assess repertoires. The most abundant DNA sequence in the deep sequencing data was taken as the immunodominant clone. CDR3 amino acid sequences were checked for sharing across subjects and were also compared against the VDJdb database and published repertoires. Using fastp at Q25 and MiXCR, TCRdb reprocessed the public reads and kept productive beta chains. Each CDR3 protein appears once, grouped with its most common genes and DNA. The V and J calls reflect TCRdb's pipeline rather than the authors' work. The sample table records about 420,000 distinct CDR3 sequences; 65% to 80% of these occur just once. Under 4.5% of the sample is taken by the ten largest.

In this study, sorted CD4+ and CD8+ T cells from the blood of healthy subjects and of severe aplastic anemia patients had their TCR repertoires deep-sequenced. Ficoll-Paque density gradient centrifugation was used to isolate peripheral blood mononuclear cells. Before DNA was extracted, CD4+ and CD8+ T cells were sorted using either FACS or magnetic beads. The sample taken for sequencing was sorted CD4+, CD8+, or CD8+CD57+ T cells (not recorded which) from PBMCs. This sequence uses TRBV15 and TRBJ2-7; tentative D gene TRBD1, with 6 bases matching. The receptor comes from a human donor in good health, serving as a control. CDR3 sequence: CATSRDRTLGGEQYF. The sequenced DNA is TGTGCCACCAGCAGAGATCGCACCCTAGGGGGCGAGCAGTACTTC.